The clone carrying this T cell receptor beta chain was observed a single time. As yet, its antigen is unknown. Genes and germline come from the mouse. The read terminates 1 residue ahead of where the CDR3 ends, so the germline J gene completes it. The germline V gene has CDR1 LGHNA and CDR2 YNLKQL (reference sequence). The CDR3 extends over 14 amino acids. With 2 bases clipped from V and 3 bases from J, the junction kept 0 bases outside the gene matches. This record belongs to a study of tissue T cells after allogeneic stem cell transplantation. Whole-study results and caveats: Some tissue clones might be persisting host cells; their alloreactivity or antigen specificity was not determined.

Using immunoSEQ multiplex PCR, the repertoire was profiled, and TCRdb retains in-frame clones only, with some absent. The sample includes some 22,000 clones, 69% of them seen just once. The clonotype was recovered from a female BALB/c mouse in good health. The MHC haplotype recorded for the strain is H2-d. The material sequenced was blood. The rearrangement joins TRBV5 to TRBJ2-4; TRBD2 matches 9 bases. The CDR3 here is CASSQLGGQNTLYF. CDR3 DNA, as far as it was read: TGTGCCAGCAGCCAACTGGGGGGGCAAAACACCTTGTAC.